One sample yielded the 5 T cell receptor beta chains listed below, sequenced in a study of blood T cells in healthy people across ages. With a J-beta primer mix and a sample-barcoded 5' primer, a second PCR ran about 7 to 11 cycles. Using its own MiXCR run on the 5' RACE reads, TCRdb lists one record per CDR3 protein. The sample records about 680,000 distinct CDR3 sequences, more than 40% being singletons. Sequenced material: blood. These receptors all come from an older woman in good health.

This clonotype has more than one count but fewer than ten. V is TRBV6-2 or TRBV6-3 and J is TRBJ2-1; D remains unclear. The V gene lost 6 bases and the J gene lost 10 bases, with 13 bases spanning the gap. CDR1 is MNHEY, CDR2 SVGEGT, per germline. The CDR3 runs to 12 residues. As DNA, the CDR3 is TGTGCCAGCAGCCGTCCTAGTGACGAGCAGTTCTTC. This translates into CASSRPSDEQFF.

The V call is TRBV4-3, the J call TRBJ1-1, with TRBD1 as a possible D gene (6 bases). Per the germline V gene, CDR1 is LGHNA and CDR2 is YSLEER. The CDR3 spans 15 residues. V was shortened by 3 bases and J by 5 bases, with 16 bases between the two germline ends. CDR3 residues: CASSHIQGGGTEAFF. In DNA, the CDR3 is TGCGCCAGCAGCCATATACAGGGCGGAGGGACTGAAGCTTTCTTT.

This clonotype turned up a few times. The chain links TRBV27 to TRBJ2-7; 9 nucleotides align to TRBD2. The CDR3 consists of 13 residues. The germline gives CDR1 MNHEY, CDR2 SMNVEV (reference sequence). V trimming: 7 bases; J trimming: 3 bases; junction bases outside the gene matches: 4. The CDR3 nucleotides read TGTGCCAGCATACGAGCGGGAGGCTACGAGCAGTACTTC. Translating it yields CASIRAGGYEQYF.

This clonotype was seen a handful of times. The gene calls are TRBV28 and TRBJ2-5; 7 nucleotides align to TRBD1. The J call may be faulty, since TRBJ2-7 better matches the DNA end. The CDR3 loop spans 18 amino acids. CDR1 is MDHEN and CDR2 is SYDVKM in the germline V gene. CDR3 sequence (DNA): TGTGCCAGCAGTTTCGGTCCTAAGGGGCAGGGGGTAGTCTACGAGCAGTACTTC. It is translated as CASSFGPKGQGVVYEQYF.

This chain links TRBV7-2 with TRBJ2-1; TRBD1 agrees at 7 bases. The CDR3 sequence is 13 residues long. CDR1 SGHTA and CDR2 FQGNSA come from the germline V gene. The J segment lost 9 bases and the V segment lost 5 bases, leaving 7 bases of the junction unmatched. The CDR3 sequence is CASSTDRAVEQFF. The CDR3 DNA reads TGTGCCAGCAGCACCGACAGGGCGGTTGAGCAGTTCTTC.